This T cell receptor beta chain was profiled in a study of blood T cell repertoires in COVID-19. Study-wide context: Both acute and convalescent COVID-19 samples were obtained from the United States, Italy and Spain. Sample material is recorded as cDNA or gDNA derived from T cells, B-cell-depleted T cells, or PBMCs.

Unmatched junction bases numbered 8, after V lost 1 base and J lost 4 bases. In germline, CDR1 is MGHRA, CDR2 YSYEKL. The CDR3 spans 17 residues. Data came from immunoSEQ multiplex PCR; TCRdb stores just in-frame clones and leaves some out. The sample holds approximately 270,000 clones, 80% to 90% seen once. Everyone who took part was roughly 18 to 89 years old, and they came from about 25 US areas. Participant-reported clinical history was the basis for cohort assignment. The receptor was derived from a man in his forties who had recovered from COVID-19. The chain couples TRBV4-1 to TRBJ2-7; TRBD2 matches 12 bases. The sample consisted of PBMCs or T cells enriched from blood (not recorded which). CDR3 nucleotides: TGCGCCAGCAGCCAAGCCGGACTAGCGGGGCTAAAATACGAGCAGTACTTC. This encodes CASSQAGLAGLKYEQYF.